The 15 T cell receptor beta chains below all came from one sample that was sequenced in a study of early T cells in non-severe SARS-CoV-2 infection. TCRdb fed the 5' RACE reads into MiXCR, producing one record per CDR3 protein. The table has 95,000 to 100,000 distinct CDR3 sequences, approximately 11% seen once. Sequenced material: whole blood. All receptors come from an adult who was a healthcare worker with PCR-confirmed SARS-CoV-2 infection or an uninfected control (not recorded which).

This clonotype occurred a few times. V gene TRBV28 combines with J gene TRBJ2-7; 11 bases fit TRBD2. Germline loops: CDR1 MDHEN, CDR2 SYDVKM. CDR3 length: 14 residues. With V trimmed by 5 bases and J by 2 bases, 2 bases remained unmatched. This CDR3 reads CASSLGLAAYEQYF. Here the CDR3 DNA reads TGTGCCAGCAGTCTGGGACTAGCGGCCTACGAGCAGTACTTC.

As to this clonotype: Lacking the conserved final phenylalanine or tryptophan, this CDR3 likely reflects a read error. V gene TRBV7-2 combines with J gene TRBJ2-5; tentatively, D is TRBD1 or TRBD2 (6 bases each). V was cut by 3 bases and J by 0 bases, with 17 bases left in between. Germline V gene data show CDR1 as SGHTA and CDR2 as FQGNSA. This CDR3 is built from 17 residues. CDR3 protein: CASSFGPGRGDQETQYY. In DNA form, the CDR3 reads TGTGCCAGCAGCTTTGGGCCTGGTAGGGGGGACCAAGAGACCCAGTACTAC.

This clonotype was recorded a few times. This chain joins TRBV6-1 and TRBJ2-1, with D possibly matching TRBD1 (5 bases). The CDR3 has 14 amino acids. CDR1 MNHNS and CDR2 SASEGT come from the germline V gene. The V end was cut by 1 base, the J end by 2 bases, with 6 bases between. This chain's CDR3 is CASSEVDTYNEQFF. DNA for the CDR3: TGTGCCAGCAGTGAAGTGGACACCTACAATGAGCAGTTCTTC.

This sequence joins TRBV4-1 and TRBJ1-1; no reliable D call. This CDR3 spans 13 amino acids. Trimming took 0 bases from V and 3 from J, leaving 5 bases between them. CDR1 and CDR2 from the germline V gene are MGHRA and YSYEKL. Here the CDR3 DNA reads TGCGCCAGCAGCCAAGATCAGGACACTGAAGCTTTCTTT. It yields the protein CASSQDQDTEAFF.

In its sample, this clonotype was seen a few times. V gene TRBV5-1 combines with J gene TRBJ2-5; unclear D gene. The CDR3 is made up of 13 amino acids. Per the germline V gene, CDR1 is SGHRS and CDR2 is YFSETQ. V gave up 3 bases and J gave up 3 bases, with 9 bases separating them. The CDR3 nucleotides read TGCGCCAGCAGCTCTGGCCTCGAAGAGACCCAGTACTTC. This translates into CASSSGLEETQYF.

V usage is TRBV28 and J usage is TRBJ2-1, with 7 positions matching TRBD2. The germline CDR1 and CDR2 sequences are MDHEN and SYDVKM. The CDR3 has 16 residues. The V gene end was trimmed by 3 bases and the J gene end by 1 base; junction bases not matched to a gene: 6. The CDR3 region is CASSFGGTISYNEQFF. CDR3 coding DNA: TGTGCCAGCAGTTTTGGGGGGACTATTTCCTACAATGAGCAGTTCTTC.

CDR3 loop: CASSPRDSYTGELFF. CDR3 in DNA: TGTGCCAGCAGCCCCCGGGACAGTTACACCGGGGAGCTGTTTTTT. The genes are TRBV11-1 and TRBJ2-2; 7 bases map to TRBD1. The J segment lost 3 bases and the V segment lost 5 bases, leaving 6 bases of the junction unmatched. The germline CDR1 and CDR2 sequences are SGHAT and FQDESV (reference sequence). The length of the CDR3 is 15 residues.

At least ten counts were recorded for this clonotype. The chain combines TRBV12-3 or TRBV12-4 with TRBJ1-5, with D perhaps TRBD1 (5 bases). Trimming removed 2 bases at V and 7 bases at J, with 12 bases between. The CDR3 has 14 amino acids. The CDR3 sequence is CASSLQGVDQPQHF. CDR3 nucleotides: TGTGCCAGCAGTTTACAGGGTGTCGACCAGCCCCAGCATTTT.

The V gene is TRBV7-2, the J gene TRBJ2-6, with D uncertain. Germline V CDR1 and CDR2: SGHTA, FQGNSA. The CDR3 has 13 residues. V shed 4 bases and J shed 4 bases, with 5 bases lying between them. The CDR3 sequence is CASSSGGANVLTF. The CDR3 nucleotides read TGTGCCAGCAGCTCTGGAGGGGCCAACGTCCTGACTTTC.

This clonotype appeared a few times. J is TRBJ2-7 and V is TRBV11-2; D remains unclear. Germline V gene data show CDR1 as SGHAT and CDR2 as FQNNGV. V shed 5 bases and J shed 2 bases, with 10 bases lying between them. The CDR3 extends over 13 amino acids. The CDR3 protein is CASSKGRAYEQYF. CDR3 nucleotides: TGTGCCAGCAGCAAGGGCAGAGCCTACGAGCAGTACTTC.

CDR3 in DNA: TGTGCCAGCAGCCCATCAAACTACGAGCAGTACTTC. Encoded protein: CASSPSNYEQYF. This chain uses TRBV7-9 with TRBJ2-7; D remains ambiguous. This CDR3 comprises 12 residues. CDR1 and CDR2 from the germline V gene are SEHNR and FQNEAQ (reference sequence). Trimming took off 5 bases at V and 3 bases at J, with 8 bases between the two ends. The entire variable domain, with the rest obtained from reference TRBV7-9 and TRBJ2-7, is as follows: DTGVSQNPRHKITKRGQNVTFRCDPISEHNRLYWYRQTLGQGPEFLTYFQNEAQLEKSRLLSDRFSAERPKGSFSTLEIQRTEQGDSAMYLCASSPSNYEQYFGPGTRLTVT.

This clonotype has just a few counts. The chain couples TRBV2 to TRBJ1-5, with a possible D match to TRBD1 (5 bases). V lost 5 bases to trimming and J lost 3 bases, with 8 bases between them. The CDR3 sequence is 13 residues long. Germline lookup yields CDR1 SNHLY and CDR2 FYNNEI. CDR3 amino acids: CASSPGYNQPQHF. CDR3 DNA sequence: TGTGCCAGCAGTCCAGGGTACAATCAGCCCCAGCATTTT. The whole variable domain, remainder taken from reference TRBV2 and TRBJ1-5, is EPEVTQTPSHQVTQMGQEVILRCVPISNHLYFYWYRQILGQKVEFLVSFYNNEISEKSEIFDDQFSVERPDGSNFTLKIRSTKLEDSAMYFCASSPGYNQPQHFGDGTRLSIL.

This clonotype was detected only a few times. The rearrangement joins TRBV4-1 to TRBJ1-4; 12 positions match TRBD1. This CDR3 spans 16 amino acids. The trim removed 4 bases at V and 7 bases at J, leaving 7 bases unmatched. In germline, CDR1 is MGHRA, CDR2 YSYEKL. CDR3 in DNA: TGCGCCAGCAGCCGAGGGACAGGGGGCCGGGGTGAAAAACTGTTTTTT. It translates to CASSRGTGGRGEKLFF.

This clonotype was picked up many times. The V gene is TRBV28, the J gene TRBJ2-3; D ambiguous. CDR3 length equals 13 residues. Germline lookup yields CDR1 MDHEN and CDR2 SYDVKM. V shed 2 bases and J shed 0 bases, with 3 bases lying between them. CDR3 bases: TGTGCCAGCAGTTTAGTTAGCACAGATACGCAGTATTTT. Translated, it gives CASSLVSTDTQYF.

The table lists this clonotype with many counts. This chain links TRBV5-5 with TRBJ2-7; a weak D match, TRBD1 (6 bases). The V gene's germline CDR1 is SGHKS and CDR2 YYEKEE (reference sequence). There are 14 residues in the CDR3. V lost 4 bases to trimming and J lost 3 bases, with 14 bases between them. As DNA, the CDR3 is TGTGCCAGCAGCCAGGGACATCCCCTCTACGAGCAGTACTTC. Protein sequence: CASSQGHPLYEQYF.